Listed below are T cell receptor beta chains from one sample, sequenced in a study of T cells in Graves' hyperthyroidism and ophthalmopathy. One entry per CDR3 protein, called by TCRdb with MiXCR from the multiplex PCR reads. The repertoire holds about 840,000 distinct CDR3 sequences, with 35% to 40% as singletons. The sequencing sample was made of blood. These receptor sequences come from a young man with Graves' hyperthyroidism. Both conserved end residues are part of each CDR3. D genes are given only for firm matches. Some rows have no size entry. The others give once, few or many, or a class for an expanded clone.

v_gene,len,abundance,d_gene,j_gene,CDR3nt,CDR3aa
TRBV4-3,13,-,-,TRBJ1-5,TGCGCCAGCAGCCAAGTTAGCAATCAGCCCCAGCATTTT,CASSQVSNQPQHF
TRBV20-1,12,-,TRBD1,TRBJ1-4,TGCAGTGCTAGCCGGGACAGGGAAGAACTGTTTTTT,CSASRDREELFF
TRBV7-8,16,few,TRBD2,TRBJ2-5,TGCGCCAGCAGCCAAGGACTAGCGGGTTTCCAAGAGACCCAGTACTTC,CASSQGLAGFQETQYF
TRBV10-3,16,-,TRBD1,TRBJ2-7,TGTGCCATCAGTGATAAGGGGACAGGGAGGCCGTACGAGCAGTACTTC,CAISDKGTGRPYEQYF
TRBV29-1,12,many,-,TRBJ2-7,TGCAGCGTTGCTGGAGCAACCTACGAGCAGTACTTC,CSVAGATYEQYF
TRBV19,15,few,TRBD1,TRBJ2-7,TGTGCCAGTAGCTCCGGACAGGGGGAATCCTACGAGCAGTACTTC,CASSSGQGESYEQYF
TRBV20-1,14,many,-,TRBJ1-2,TGCAGTGCTAGAGATCAAGGCAGGGACTATGGCTACACCTTC,CSARDQGRDYGYTF
TRBV5-1,12,-,-,TRBJ1-1,TGCGCCAGCAGCTTTGAGGGGCTAGGAGCTTTCTTT,CASSFEGLGAFF
TRBV6-1,15,-,TRBD1,TRBJ1-5,TGTGCCAGCAGTGAACTAGACAGGGGGAGTCAGCCCCAGCATTTT,CASSELDRGSQPQHF
TRBV7-7,14,-,TRBD1,TRBJ2-2,TGTGCTAGCAGCTCCGACAGGGAAACCGGGGAGCTGTTTTTT,CASSSDRETGELFF
TRBV7-6,15,many,-,TRBJ1-5,TGCGCCAGCAGCTTGGCCGGGGGAAGCGGTCAGCCCCAGCATTTT,CASSLAGGSGQPQHF
TRBV24-1,17,many,-,TRBJ2-6,TGTGCCACCAGTGGCGGGTCAGGACGGACCGGGGCCAACGTCCTGACTTTC,CATSGGSGRTGANVLTF
TRBV5-6,14,few,-,TRBJ1-1,TGTGCCAGCAGCGGCGGGGGCAGACTCTATGAAGCTTTCTTT,CASSGGGRLYEAFF
TRBV6-1,16,few,TRBD2,TRBJ2-7,TGTGCCAGCAGTCGGACTAGCGGGGGACCATCCTACGAGCAGTACTTC,CASSRTSGGPSYEQYF
TRBV10-3,15,-,-,TRBJ1-5,TGTGCCAGCAGACTGACGGGGTCCGGCAATCAGCCCCAGCATTTT,CASRLTGSGNQPQHF
TRBV20-1,11,-,-,TRBJ2-7,TGCAGTGCTCAAGGGGGCTACGAGCAGTACTTC,CSAQGGYEQYF
TRBV10-3,12,-,-,TRBJ2-7,TGTGCCAGCAGCTCGTTCGGGGACGAGCAGTACTTC,CASSSFGDEQYF
TRBV7-9,13,once,TRBD2,TRBJ2-1,TGTGCCAGCAGCTTTGGGACTAGCGGAGCACAGTTCTTC,CASSFGTSGAQFF
TRBV5-1,14,-,TRBD1,TRBJ1-4,TGCGCCAGCAGCGAGGGACAGGGCATTGAAAAACTGTTTTTT,CASSEGQGIEKLFF
TRBV6-6,11,many,-,TRBJ1-5,TGTGCCAGCAGCCCCAATCAGCCCCAGCATTTT,CASSPNQPQHF
TRBV19,16,-,-,TRBJ1-5,TGTGCCAGTAGTACGGCAGGGACGGGAACAGGTCAGCCCCAGCATTTT,CASSTAGTGTGQPQHF
TRBV19,15,-,-,TRBJ1-2,TGTGCCAGTAGTATAGATCTCAGGGGAAGAGATGGCTACACCTTC,CASSIDLRGRDGYTF
TRBV15,11,many,-,TRBJ1-2,TGTGCCATCCAGGGTGCAACTGGCTGCACCTTC,CAIQGATGCTF
TRBV11-2,14,few,-,TRBJ1-2,TGTGCCAGCAGCTTACAAGGGGAGGGCTATGGCTACACCTTC,CASSLQGEGYGYTF
TRBV5-6,16,few,-,TRBJ1-5,TGTGCCAGCAGCTTGGCGGGGGAGGGGTGGAATCAGCCCCAGCATTTT,CASSLAGEGWNQPQHF
TRBV9,16,few,-,TRBJ1-3,TGTGCCAGCAGCGTAGGGGGGGAGTTCTCTGGAAACACCATATATTTT,CASSVGGEFSGNTIYF
TRBV6-5,17,-,-,TRBJ2-6,TGTGCCAGCCTCAGGGAACAGGCACACTCTGGGGCCAACGTCCTGACTTTC,CASLREQAHSGANVLTF
TRBV7-9,16,once,-,TRBJ1-2,TGTGCCAGCAGCTTAGCGGGAGACACCCTTATACGGGGCTACACCTTC,CASSLAGDTLIRGYTF
TRBV19,16,-,-,TRBJ1-2,TGTGCCAGTAGTATAGACGACAGCCTCCTTAACTATGGCTACACCTTC,CASSIDDSLLNYGYTF
TRBV5-1,14,-,-,TRBJ1-2,TGCGCCAGCAGCTTGGCCGGGCAGCCTAGCGGCTACACCTTC,CASSLAGQPSGYTF
TRBV7-9,15,many,-,TRBJ2-5,TGTGCCAGCACCTTAGTGGGCGGGCTTCAAGAGACCCAGTACTTC,CASTLVGGLQETQYF
TRBV7-9,13,many,-,TRBJ2-7,TGTGCCAGCAGCCTAGGGACTCTCCTAGAGCAGTACTTC,CASSLGTLLEQYF
TRBV6-6,12,once,-,TRBJ2-2,TGTGCCAGTCCCCAGGGCACCGGGGAGCTGTTTTTT,CASPQGTGELFF
TRBV14,15,-,-,TRBJ1-2,TGTGCCAGCTCACCTGTGAAGGGTACTAACTATGGCTACACCTTC,CASSPVKGTNYGYTF
TRBV9,14,-,TRBD1,TRBJ2-7,TGTGCCAGCAGCCAAGACAGGGTTATCTACGAGCAGTACTTC,CASSQDRVIYEQYF
TRBV20-1,13,many,-,TRBJ1-3,TGCAGTGCTAGTACAGGGCCAGGGAACACCATATATTTT,CSASTGPGNTIYF
TRBV12-3/TRBV12-4,14,few,TRBD1,TRBJ2-7,TGTGCCAGCAGCCGCCCCGGGACAGAGTACGAGCAGTACTTC,CASSRPGTEYEQYF
TRBV2,14,few,TRBD1,TRBJ1-5,TGTGCCAGCACCCCGGACAGGGGGTATCAGCCCCAGCATTTT,CASTPDRGYQPQHF
TRBV7-3,14,-,-,TRBJ1-5,TGTGCCAGCAGCCGTGGGACCCGAAATCAGCCCCAGCATTTT,CASSRGTRNQPQHF